The present T cell receptor beta chain was sequenced within a study of cytomegalovirus exposure and HLA in healthy donors. TCRdb's table, derived via immunoSEQ multiplex PCR, lists solely in-frame clones and lacks some. The table includes approximately 200,000 clones, 80% to 90% detected once. Losses at the gene ends were 0 bases for V and 4 bases for J; bases not matched to a gene: 8. The CDR3 is 17 amino acids. CDR1 is MDHEN and CDR2 is SYDVKM in the germline V gene. The TCR was taken from a woman aged 18-35 years in good health and CMV-seronegative. The source material was PBMCs. V and J are TRBV28 and TRBJ1-2, with 10 positions matching TRBD1. The CDR3 DNA reads TGTGCCAGCAGTTTATGGGAACCGGGACAGGGGTCCTATGGCTACACCTTC. It encodes CASSLWEPGQGSYGYTF.